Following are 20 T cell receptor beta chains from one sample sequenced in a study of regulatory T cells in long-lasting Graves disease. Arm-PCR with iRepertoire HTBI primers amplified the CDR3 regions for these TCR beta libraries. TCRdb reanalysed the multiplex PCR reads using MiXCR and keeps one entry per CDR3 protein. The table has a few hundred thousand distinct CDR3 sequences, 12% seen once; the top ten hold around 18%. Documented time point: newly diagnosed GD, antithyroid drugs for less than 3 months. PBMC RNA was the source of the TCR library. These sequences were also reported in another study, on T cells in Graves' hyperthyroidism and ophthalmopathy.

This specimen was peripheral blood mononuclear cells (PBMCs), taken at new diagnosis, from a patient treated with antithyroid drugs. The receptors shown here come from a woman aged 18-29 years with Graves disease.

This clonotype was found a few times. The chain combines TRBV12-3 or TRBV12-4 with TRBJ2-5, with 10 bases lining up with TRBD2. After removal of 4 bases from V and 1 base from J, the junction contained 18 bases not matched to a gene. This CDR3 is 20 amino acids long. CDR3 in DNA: TGTGCCAGCAGTTCGGGGAGCGGGGGGGGATGGGCCCTCCTCCAAGAGACCCAGTACTTC. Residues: CASSSGSGGGWALLQETQYF.

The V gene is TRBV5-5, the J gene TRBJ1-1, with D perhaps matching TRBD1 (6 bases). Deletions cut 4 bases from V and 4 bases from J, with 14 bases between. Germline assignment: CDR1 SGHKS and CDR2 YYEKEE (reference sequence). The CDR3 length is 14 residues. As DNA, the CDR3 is TGTGCCAGCAGCCTGATAGGGACACTCACTGAAGCTTTCTTT. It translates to CASSLIGTLTEAFF.

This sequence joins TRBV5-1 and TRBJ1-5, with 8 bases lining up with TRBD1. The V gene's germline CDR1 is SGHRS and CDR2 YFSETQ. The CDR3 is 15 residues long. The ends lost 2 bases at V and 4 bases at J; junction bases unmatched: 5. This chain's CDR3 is CASSFGTGGNQPQHF. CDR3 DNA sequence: TGCGCCAGCAGCTTCGGGACAGGCGGAAATCAGCCCCAGCATTTT.

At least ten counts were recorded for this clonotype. For the CDR3, the DNA is TGTGCCAGCAGCCCCTACCAGGGGGCAAGAGCTCAGCCCCAGCATTTT. It yields the protein CASSPYQGARAQPQHF. This chain uses TRBV6-2 or TRBV6-3 with TRBJ1-5; 8 bases map to TRBD1. Germline CDR1 reads MNHEY; CDR2 reads SVGEGT. This CDR3 is built from 16 residues. V dropped 6 bases and J dropped 6; count of bases not matched to a gene: 13.

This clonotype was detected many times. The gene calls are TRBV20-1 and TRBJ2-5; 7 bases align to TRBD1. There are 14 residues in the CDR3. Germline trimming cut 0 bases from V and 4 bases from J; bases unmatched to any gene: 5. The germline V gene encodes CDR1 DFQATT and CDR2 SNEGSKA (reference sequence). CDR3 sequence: CSARESHRGETQYF. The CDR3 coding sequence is TGCAGTGCTAGAGAATCGCACAGGGGAGAGACCCAGTACTTC.

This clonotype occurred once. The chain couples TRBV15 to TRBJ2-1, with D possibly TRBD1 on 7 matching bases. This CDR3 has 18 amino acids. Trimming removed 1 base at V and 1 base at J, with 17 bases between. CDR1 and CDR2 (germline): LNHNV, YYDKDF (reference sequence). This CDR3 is CATSRGQGIGRSYNEQFF. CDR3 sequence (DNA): TGTGCCACCAGCAGAGGACAGGGAATTGGGAGGTCCTACAATGAGCAGTTCTTC.

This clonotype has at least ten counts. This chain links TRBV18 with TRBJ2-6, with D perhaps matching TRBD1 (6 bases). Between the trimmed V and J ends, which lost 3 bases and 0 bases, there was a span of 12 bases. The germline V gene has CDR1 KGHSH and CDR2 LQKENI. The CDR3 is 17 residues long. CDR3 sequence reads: CASSPRQVDSGANVLTF. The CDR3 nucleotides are TGTGCCAGCTCACCTCGACAGGTCGACTCTGGGGCCAACGTCCTGACTTTC.

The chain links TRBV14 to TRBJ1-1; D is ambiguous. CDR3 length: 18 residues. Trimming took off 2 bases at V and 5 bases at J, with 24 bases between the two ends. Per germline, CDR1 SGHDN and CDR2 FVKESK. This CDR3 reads CASSQNLPLRRGGTEAFF. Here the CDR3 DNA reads TGTGCCAGCAGCCAAAATCTACCCTTGCGACGGGGAGGGACTGAAGCTTTCTTT.

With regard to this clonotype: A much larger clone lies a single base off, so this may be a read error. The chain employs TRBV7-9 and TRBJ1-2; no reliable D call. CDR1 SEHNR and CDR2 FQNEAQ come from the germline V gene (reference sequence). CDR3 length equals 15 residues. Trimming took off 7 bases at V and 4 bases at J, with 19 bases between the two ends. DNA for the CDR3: TGTGCCAGCACCCCGGACGGCGGTCTTGCCTATGGCTACACCTTC. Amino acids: CASTPDGGLAYGYTF.

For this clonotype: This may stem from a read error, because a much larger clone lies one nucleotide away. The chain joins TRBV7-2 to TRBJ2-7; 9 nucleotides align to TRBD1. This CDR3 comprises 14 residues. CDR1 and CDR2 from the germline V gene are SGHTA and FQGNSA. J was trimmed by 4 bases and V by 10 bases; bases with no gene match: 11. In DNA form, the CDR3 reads TGTACCACCAGGCTAGGGACAGGGTGGTACGAGCAGTACTTC. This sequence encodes CTTRLGTGWYEQYF.

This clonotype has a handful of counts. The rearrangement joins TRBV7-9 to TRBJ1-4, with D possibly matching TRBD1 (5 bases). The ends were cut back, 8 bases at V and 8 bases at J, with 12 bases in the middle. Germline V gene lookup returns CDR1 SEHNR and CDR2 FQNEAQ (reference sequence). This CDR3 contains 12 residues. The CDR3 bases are TGTGCCAGCGGGGACTTAGGGGAAAAACTGTTTTTT. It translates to CASGDLGEKLFF.

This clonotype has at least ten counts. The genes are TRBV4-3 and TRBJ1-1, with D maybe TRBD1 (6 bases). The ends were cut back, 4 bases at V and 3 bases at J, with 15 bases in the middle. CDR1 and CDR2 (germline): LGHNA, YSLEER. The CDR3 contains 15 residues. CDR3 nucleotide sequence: TGCGCCAGCAGCCCTCGTGGAGGGGGAGACACTGAAGCTTTCTTT. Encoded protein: CASSPRGGGDTEAFF.

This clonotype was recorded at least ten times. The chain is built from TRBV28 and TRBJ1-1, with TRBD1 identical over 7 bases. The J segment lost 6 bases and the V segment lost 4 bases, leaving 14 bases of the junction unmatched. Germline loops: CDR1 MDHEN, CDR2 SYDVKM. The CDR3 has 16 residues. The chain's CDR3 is CASSWISRGFFAEAFF. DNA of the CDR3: TGTGCCAGCAGTTGGATAAGCAGGGGGTTTTTCGCTGAAGCTTTCTTT.

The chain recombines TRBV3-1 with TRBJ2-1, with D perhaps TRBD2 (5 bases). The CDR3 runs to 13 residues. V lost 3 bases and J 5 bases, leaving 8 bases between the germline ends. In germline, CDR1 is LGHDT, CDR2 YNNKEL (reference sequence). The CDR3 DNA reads TGTGCCAGCAGCCACCGGGGAGACAATGAGCAGTTCTTC. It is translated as CASSHRGDNEQFF.

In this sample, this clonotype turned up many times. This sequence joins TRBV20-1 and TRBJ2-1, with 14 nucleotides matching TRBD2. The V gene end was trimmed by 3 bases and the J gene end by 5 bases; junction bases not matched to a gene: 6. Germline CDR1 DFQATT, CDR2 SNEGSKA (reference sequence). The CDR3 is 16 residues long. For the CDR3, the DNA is TGCAGTGCTAGTGGGACTAGCGGGGGAGAAGACAATGAGCAGTTCTTC. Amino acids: CSASGTSGGEDNEQFF.

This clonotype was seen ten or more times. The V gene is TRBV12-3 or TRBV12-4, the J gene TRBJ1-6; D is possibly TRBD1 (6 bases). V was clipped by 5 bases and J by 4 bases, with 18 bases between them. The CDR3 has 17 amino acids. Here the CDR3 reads CASSPTGGLKYNSPLHF. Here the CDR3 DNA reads TGTGCCAGCAGTCCTACGGGGGGCTTGAAGTATAATTCACCCCTCCACTTT.

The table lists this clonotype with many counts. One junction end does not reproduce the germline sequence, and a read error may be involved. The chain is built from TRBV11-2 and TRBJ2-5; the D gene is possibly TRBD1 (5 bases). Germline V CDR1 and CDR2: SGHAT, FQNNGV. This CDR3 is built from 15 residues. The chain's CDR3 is CASSLIRNRPDGSDF. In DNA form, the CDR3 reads TGTGCCAGCAGCTTAATCAGGAACAGGCCAGATGGATCAGACTTC.

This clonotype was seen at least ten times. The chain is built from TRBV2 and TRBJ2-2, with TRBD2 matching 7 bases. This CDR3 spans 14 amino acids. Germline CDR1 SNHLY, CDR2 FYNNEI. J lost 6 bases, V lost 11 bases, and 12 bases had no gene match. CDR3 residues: CAAGDTAAAGELFF. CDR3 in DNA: TGTGCCGCGGGGGATACGGCCGCTGCCGGGGAGCTGTTTTTT.

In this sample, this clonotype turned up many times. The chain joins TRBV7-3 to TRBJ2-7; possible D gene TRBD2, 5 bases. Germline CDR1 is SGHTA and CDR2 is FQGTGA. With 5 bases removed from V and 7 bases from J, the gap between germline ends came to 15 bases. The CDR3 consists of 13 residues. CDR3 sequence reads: CASSPRGPWEQYF. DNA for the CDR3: TGTGCCAGCAGCCCCCGAGGGCCCTGGGAGCAGTACTTC.

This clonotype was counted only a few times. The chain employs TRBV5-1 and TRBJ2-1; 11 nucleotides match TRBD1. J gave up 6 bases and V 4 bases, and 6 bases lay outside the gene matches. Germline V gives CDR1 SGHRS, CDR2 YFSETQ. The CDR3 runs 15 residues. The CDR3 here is CASSTDRGLFNEQFF. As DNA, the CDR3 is TGCGCCAGCAGCACGGACAGGGGGCTGTTCAATGAGCAGTTCTTC.